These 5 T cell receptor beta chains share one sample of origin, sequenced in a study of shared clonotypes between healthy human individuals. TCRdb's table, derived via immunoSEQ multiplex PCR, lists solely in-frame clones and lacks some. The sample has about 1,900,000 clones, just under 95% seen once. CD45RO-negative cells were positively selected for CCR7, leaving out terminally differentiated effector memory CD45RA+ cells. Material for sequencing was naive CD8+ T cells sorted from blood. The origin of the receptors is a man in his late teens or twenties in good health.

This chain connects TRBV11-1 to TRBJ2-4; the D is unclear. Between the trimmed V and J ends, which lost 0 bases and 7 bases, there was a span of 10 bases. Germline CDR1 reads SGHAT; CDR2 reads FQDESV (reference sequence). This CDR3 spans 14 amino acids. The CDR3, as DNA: TGTGCCAGCAGCTTAGCAGGGAATCGGAACATTCAGTACTTC. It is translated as CASSLAGNRNIQYF. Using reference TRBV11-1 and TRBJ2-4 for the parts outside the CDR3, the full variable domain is EAEVAQSPRYKITEKSQAVAFWCDPISGHATLYWYRQILGQGPELLVQFQDESVVDDSQLPKDRFSAERLKGVDSTLKIQPAELGDSAMYLCASSLAGNRNIQYFGAGTRLSVL.

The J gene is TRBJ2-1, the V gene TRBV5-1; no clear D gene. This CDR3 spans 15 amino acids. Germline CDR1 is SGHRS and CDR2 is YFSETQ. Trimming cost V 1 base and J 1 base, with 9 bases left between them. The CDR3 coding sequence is TGCGCCAGCAGCTTGAGTGGCGGTTCCTACAATGAGCAGTTCTTC. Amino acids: CASSLSGGSYNEQFF.

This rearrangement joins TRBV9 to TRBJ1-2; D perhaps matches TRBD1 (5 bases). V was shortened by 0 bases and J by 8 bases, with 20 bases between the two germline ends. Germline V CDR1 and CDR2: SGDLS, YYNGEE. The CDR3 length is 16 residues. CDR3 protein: CASSVGTTGPIWGYTF. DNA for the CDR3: TGTGCCAGCAGCGTAGGGACAACGGGACCTATATGGGGCTACACCTTC.

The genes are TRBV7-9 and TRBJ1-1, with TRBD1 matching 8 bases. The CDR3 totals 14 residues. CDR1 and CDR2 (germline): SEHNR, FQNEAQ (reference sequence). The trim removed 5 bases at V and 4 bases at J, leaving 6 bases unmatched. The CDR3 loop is CASSPGTGITEAFF. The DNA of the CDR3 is TGTGCCAGCAGCCCCGGGACAGGAATCACTGAAGCTTTCTTT. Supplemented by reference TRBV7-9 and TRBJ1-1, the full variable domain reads DTGVSQNPRHKITKRGQNVTFRCDPISEHNRLYWYRQTLGQGPEFLTYFQNEAQLEKSRLLSDRFSAERPKGSFSTLEIQRTEQGDSAMYLCASSPGTGITEAFFGQGTRLTVV.

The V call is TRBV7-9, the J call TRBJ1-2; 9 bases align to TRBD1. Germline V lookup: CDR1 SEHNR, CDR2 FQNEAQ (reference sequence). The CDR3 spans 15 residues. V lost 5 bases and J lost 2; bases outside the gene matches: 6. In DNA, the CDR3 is TGTGCCAGCAGCGACGGACAGGGGAGGAACTATGGCTACACCTTC. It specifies CASSDGQGRNYGYTF.